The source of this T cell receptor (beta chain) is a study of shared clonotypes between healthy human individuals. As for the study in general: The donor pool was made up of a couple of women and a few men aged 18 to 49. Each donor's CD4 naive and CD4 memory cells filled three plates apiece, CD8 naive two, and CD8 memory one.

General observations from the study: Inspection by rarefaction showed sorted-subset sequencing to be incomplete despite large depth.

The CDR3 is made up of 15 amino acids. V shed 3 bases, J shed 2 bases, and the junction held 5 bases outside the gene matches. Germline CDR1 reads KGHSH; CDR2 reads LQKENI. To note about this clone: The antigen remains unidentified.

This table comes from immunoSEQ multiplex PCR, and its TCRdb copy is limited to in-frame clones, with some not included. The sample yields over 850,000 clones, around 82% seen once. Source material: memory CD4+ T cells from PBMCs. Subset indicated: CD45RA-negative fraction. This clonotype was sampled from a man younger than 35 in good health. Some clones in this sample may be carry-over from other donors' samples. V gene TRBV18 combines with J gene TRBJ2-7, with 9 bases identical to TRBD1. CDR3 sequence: CASSPGQGRAYEQYF. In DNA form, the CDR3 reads TGTGCCAGCTCACCGGGACAGGGAAGGGCCTACGAGCAGTACTTC.